This T cell receptor beta chain comes out of a study of T cells in Graves' hyperthyroidism and ophthalmopathy. Across the whole study: Initial diagnosis, before any treatment, was when peripheral blood was collected.

Germline assignment: CDR1 ENHRY and CDR2 SYGVKD. J was trimmed by 6 bases and V by 0 bases; bases with no gene match: 6. This CDR3 spans 18 amino acids. RNA transcripts served as the template for amplifying TCR beta CDR3 regions. The HTBI primer set served for first-round RT-PCR of the TCR CDR3. TCRdb passed the multiplex PCR reads through MiXCR, listing each CDR3 protein once. The sample includes about 290,000 distinct CDR3 sequences, roughly 15% of them seen just once. The TCR originated in a woman aged 40 to 49 with Graves' hyperthyroidism. The sequenced sample was blood. The chain joins TRBV10-3 to TRBJ2-2; TRBD2 matches at 14 bases. The CDR3 region has the DNA TGTGCCATCAGTGAGTCGACTAGCGGGAGGGCCGAAGCCGGGGAGCTGTTTTTT. It encodes CAISESTSGRAEAGELFF.